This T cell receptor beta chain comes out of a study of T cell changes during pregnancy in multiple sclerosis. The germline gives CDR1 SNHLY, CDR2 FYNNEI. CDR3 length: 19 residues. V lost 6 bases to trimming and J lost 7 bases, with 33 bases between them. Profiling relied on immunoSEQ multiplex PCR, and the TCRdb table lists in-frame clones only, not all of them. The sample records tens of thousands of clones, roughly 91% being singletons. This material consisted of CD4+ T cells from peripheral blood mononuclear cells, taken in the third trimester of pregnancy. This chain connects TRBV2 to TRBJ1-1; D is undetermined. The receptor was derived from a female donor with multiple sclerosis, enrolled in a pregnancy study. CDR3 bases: TGTGCCAGCAGGAGGTTATCTTCTGGCCAACGGCGTACACAATTTGAAGCTTTCTTT. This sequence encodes CASRRLSSGQRRTQFEAFF.